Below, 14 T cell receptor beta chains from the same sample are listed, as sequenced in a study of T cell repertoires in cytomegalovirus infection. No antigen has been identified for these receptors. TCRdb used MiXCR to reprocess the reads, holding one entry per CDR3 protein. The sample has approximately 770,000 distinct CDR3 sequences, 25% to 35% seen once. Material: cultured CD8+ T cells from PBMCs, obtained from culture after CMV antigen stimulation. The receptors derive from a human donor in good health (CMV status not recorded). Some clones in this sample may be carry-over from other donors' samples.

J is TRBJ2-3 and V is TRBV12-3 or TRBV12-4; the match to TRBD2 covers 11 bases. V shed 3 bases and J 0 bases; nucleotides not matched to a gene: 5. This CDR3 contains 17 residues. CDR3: CASSFQLAGASTDTQYF. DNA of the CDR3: TGTGCCAGCAGTTTCCAACTAGCGGGGGCCAGCACAGATACGCAGTATTTT.

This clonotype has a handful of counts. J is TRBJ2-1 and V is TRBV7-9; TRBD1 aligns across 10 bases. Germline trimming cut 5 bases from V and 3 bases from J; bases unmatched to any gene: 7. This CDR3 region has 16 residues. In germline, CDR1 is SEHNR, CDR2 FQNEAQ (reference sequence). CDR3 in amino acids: CASSQRTGGIYNEQFF. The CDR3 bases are TGTGCCAGCAGCCAACGGACAGGGGGTATCTACAATGAGCAGTTCTTC.

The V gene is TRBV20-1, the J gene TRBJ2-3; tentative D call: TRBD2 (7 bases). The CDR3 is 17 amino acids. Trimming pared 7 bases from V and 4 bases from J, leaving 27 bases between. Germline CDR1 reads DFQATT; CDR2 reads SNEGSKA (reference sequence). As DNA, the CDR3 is TGCAGTGTCACACTGTATGGGGGGGGGCCAGGAGCAGATACGCAGTATTTT. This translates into CSVTLYGGGPGADTQYF.

For the CDR3, the DNA is TGCAGTGCTAGAGGACTAGCGGGGCGCGAGCAGTACGTC. It specifies CSARGLAGREQYV. This rearrangement joins TRBV20-1 to TRBJ2-7, with 11 bases identical to TRBD2. Per the germline V gene, CDR1 is DFQATT and CDR2 is SNEGSKA (reference sequence). This CDR3 spans 13 amino acids. V lost 1 base, J lost 6 bases, and 2 bases stayed unmatched.

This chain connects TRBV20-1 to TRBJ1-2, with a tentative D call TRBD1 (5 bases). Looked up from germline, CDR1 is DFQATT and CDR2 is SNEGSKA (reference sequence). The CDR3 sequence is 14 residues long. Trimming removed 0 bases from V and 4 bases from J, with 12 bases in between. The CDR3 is CSARDPRAPYGYTF. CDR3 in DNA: TGCAGTGCTAGAGATCCCAGGGCACCCTATGGCTACACCTTC.

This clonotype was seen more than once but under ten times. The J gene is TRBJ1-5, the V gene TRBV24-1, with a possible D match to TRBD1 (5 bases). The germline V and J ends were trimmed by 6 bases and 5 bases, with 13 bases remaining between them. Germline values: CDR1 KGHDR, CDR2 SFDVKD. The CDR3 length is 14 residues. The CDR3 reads CATSTGWDDQPQHF. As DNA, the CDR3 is TGTGCCACCAGTACAGGTTGGGACGATCAGCCCCAGCATTTT.

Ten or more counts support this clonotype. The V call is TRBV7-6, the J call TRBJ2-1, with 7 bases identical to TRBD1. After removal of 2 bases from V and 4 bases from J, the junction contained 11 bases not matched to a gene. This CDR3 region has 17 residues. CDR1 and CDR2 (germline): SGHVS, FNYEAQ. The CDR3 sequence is CASSLLGQGQSYNEQFF. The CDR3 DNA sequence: TGTGCCAGCAGCTTATTAGGTCAGGGACAGTCTTACAATGAGCAGTTCTTC. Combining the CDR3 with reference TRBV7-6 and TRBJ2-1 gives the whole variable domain GAGVSQSPRYKVTKRGQDVALRCDPISGHVSLYWYRQALGQGPEFLTYFNYEAQQDKSGLPNDRFSAERPEGSISTLTIQRTEQRDSAMYRCASSLLGQGQSYNEQFFGPGTRLTVL.

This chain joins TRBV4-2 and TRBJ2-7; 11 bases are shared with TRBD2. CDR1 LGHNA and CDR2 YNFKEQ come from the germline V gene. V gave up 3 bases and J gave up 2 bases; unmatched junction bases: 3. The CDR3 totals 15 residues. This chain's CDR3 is CASSQGLADPYEQYV. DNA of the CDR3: TGTGCCAGCAGCCAGGGACTAGCGGACCCCTACGAGCAGTACGTC.

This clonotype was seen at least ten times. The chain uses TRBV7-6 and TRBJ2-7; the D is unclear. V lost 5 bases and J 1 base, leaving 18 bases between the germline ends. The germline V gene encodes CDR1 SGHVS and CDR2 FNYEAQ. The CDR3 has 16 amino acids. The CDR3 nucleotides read TGTGCCAGCAGCCCCACCTTGGCAGGCGATTCCTACGAGCAGTACTTC. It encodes CASSPTLAGDSYEQYF.

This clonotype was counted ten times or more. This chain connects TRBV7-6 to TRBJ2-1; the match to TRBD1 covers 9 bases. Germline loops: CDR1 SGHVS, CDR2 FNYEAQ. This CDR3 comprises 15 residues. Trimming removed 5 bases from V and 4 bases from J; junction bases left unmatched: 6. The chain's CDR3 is CASSRGQGFYNEQFF. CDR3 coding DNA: TGTGCCAGCAGCAGGGGACAGGGCTTTTACAATGAGCAGTTCTTC.

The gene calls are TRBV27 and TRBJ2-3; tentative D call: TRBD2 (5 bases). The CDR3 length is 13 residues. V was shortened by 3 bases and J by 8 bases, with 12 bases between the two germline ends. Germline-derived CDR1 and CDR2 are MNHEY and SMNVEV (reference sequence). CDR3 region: CASSFNTGGTQYF. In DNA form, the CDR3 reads TGTGCCAGCAGTTTCAACACCGGAGGTACGCAGTATTTT.

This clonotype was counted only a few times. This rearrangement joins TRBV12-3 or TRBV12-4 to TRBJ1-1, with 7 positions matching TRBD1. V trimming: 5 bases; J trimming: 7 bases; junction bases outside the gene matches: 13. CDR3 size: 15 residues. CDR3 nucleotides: TGTGCCAGCAGTCCCTACGAGGACAGGTATGGTGAAGCTTTCTTT. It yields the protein CASSPYEDRYGEAFF.

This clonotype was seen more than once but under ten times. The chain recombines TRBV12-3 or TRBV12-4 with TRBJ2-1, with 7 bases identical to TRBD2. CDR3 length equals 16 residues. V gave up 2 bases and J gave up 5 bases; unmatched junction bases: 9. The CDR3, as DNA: TGTGCCAGCAGTTTAAGTGGACGGGGGGAGCACAATGAGCAGTTCTTC. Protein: CASSLSGRGEHNEQFF.

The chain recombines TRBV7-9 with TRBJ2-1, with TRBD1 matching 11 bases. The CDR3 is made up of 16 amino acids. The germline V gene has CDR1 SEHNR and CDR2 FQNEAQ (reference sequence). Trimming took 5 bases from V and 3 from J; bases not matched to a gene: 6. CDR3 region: CASSPRTGGIYNEQFF. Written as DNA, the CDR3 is TGTGCCAGCAGCCCCCGGACAGGGGGCATCTACAATGAGCAGTTCTTC.